A single sample gave rise to the 15 T cell receptor beta chains below, sequenced in a study of T cell responses to AZD1222 COVID-19 vaccine. The table came from immunoSEQ multiplex PCR; TCRdb's copy has only in-frame clones and leaves some out. The data hold about 56,000 clones, with 75% to 90% observed a single time. The sequenced sample was peripheral blood, obtained on day 0 of AZD1222 vaccination. These receptors originate from an adult in good health.

The V call is TRBV9, the J call TRBJ2-1; 9 nucleotides align to TRBD2. Germline V gene sequence: CDR1 SGDLS, CDR2 YYNGEE. The CDR3 loop spans 15 amino acids. V gave up 2 bases and J gave up 9 bases; unmatched junction bases: 9. DNA for the CDR3: TGTGCCAGCAGCGTTGATATAGCGGGAGAAGGTGAGCAGTTCTTC. It encodes CASSVDIAGEGEQFF.

The V call is TRBV27, the J call TRBJ2-2; TRBD2 might be the D (5 bases). The CDR3 has 15 residues. Germline CDR1 MNHEY, CDR2 SMNVEV (reference sequence). Between the trimmed V and J ends, which lost 6 bases and 3 bases, there was a span of 14 bases. CDR3 sequence reads: CASSPNFGDTGELFF. The CDR3 DNA reads as TGTGCCAGCAGCCCTAATTTCGGGGACACCGGGGAGCTGTTTTTT.

The chain is built from TRBV18 and TRBJ2-7; D is unclear. V lost 2 bases to trimming and J lost 7 bases, with 15 bases between them. CDR1 is KGHSH and CDR2 is LQKENI in the germline V gene. The CDR3 runs to 14 residues. The CDR3 DNA is TGTGCCAGCTCACCAGCTATCCAGTCGTGGGAGCAGTACTTC. Translation: CASSPAIQSWEQYF. The full variable domain, completed using reference TRBV18 and TRBJ2-7, is NAGVMQNPRHLVRRRGQEARLRCSPMKGHSHVYWYRQLPEEGLKFMVYLQKENIIDESGMPKERFSAEFPKEGPSILRIQQVVRGDSAAYFCASSPAIQSWEQYFGPGTRLTVT.

This rearrangement joins TRBV7-8 to TRBJ1-2; 7 bases fit TRBD1. The junction had 11 bases not matched to a gene; V was cut back by 5 bases and J by 8 bases. The CDR3 covers 14 residues. CDR1 SGHVS and CDR2 FQNEAQ come from the germline V gene. This CDR3 is CASSPPHDRDGYTF. CDR3 in DNA: TGTGCCAGCAGCCCTCCCCACGACAGGGACGGCTACACCTTC.

V gene TRBV7-2 combines with J gene TRBJ2-5; TRBD1 matches at 8 bases. CDR3 size: 14 residues. Trimming cost V 4 bases and J 7 bases; bases outside gene matches: 8. Germline V gene sequence: CDR1 SGHTA, CDR2 FQGNSA. CDR3 bases: TGTGCCAGCAGCTCAGGGACAGGTTCGGGGACCCAGTACTTC. Translated: CASSSGTGSGTQYF.

V gene TRBV3-1 (or the pseudogene TRBV3-2) combines with J gene TRBJ2-7, with a possible D match to TRBD2 (6 bases). The CDR3 length is 14 residues. Germline V gene sequence: CDR1 LGHDT, CDR2 YNNKEL (reference sequence). V lost 3 bases, J lost 3 bases, and 12 bases lay in between. In DNA form, the CDR3 reads TGTGCCAGCAGCCAGGGACTGGATCTCTACGAGCAGTACTTC. Its translation is CASSQGLDLYEQYF.

This chain links TRBV11-2 with TRBJ2-2; 8 bases agree with TRBD2. The CDR3 is 15 residues long. The germline V gene has CDR1 SGHAT and CDR2 FQNNGV. V lost 7 bases, J lost 3 bases, and 7 bases stayed unmatched. The CDR3 bases are TGTGCCAGCACCCGGGGTAGCGGGGACACCGGGGAGCTGTTTTTT. Protein product: CASTRGSGDTGELFF.

The rearrangement links TRBV11-2 to TRBJ1-5, with D unclear. Germline loops: CDR1 SGHAT, CDR2 FQNNGV. There are 14 residues in the CDR3. V was shortened by 5 bases and J by 4 bases, with 12 bases between the two germline ends. The CDR3 spells CASSLHAGNQPQHF. The CDR3 coding sequence is TGTGCCAGCAGCCTCCACGCGGGGAATCAGCCCCAGCATTTT.

The genes are TRBV6-1 and TRBJ1-4, with 7 positions matching TRBD1. Germline lookup yields CDR1 MNHNS and CDR2 SASEGT. There are 12 residues in the CDR3. The V gene end was trimmed by 1 base and the J gene end by 13 bases; junction bases not matched to a gene: 3. The CDR3 spells CASSEGGDRLFF. The CDR3 coding sequence is TGTGCCAGCAGTGAAGGGGGGGACAGACTGTTTTTT.

V and J are TRBV2 and TRBJ2-2; tentative D call: TRBD2 (6 bases). CDR1 SNHLY and CDR2 FYNNEI come from the germline V gene. There are 16 residues in the CDR3. Trimming shortened V by 9 bases and J by 0 bases, and 17 bases separated the two germline ends. The CDR3 sequence is CASQTGDDPNTGELFF. The CDR3 nucleotides are TGTGCCAGTCAGACGGGGGACGATCCGAACACCGGGGAGCTGTTTTTT.

This rearrangement joins TRBV7-7 to TRBJ2-3; D perhaps matches TRBD2 (5 bases). Trimming left V 4 bases short and J 2 bases short, with 13 bases between. The germline gives CDR1 SSHAT, CDR2 FNYEAQ (reference sequence). The CDR3 spans 15 residues. The CDR3 DNA sequence: TGTGCCAGCAGCTCGAGCCAGCGGAACACAGATACGCAGTATTTT. This gives the protein CASSSSQRNTDTQYF.

The CDR3 sequence is CASSTRTANQPQHF. The CDR3, as DNA: TGTGCCAGCAGCACTAGGACAGCGAATCAGCCCCAGCATTTT. This chain links TRBV7-9 with TRBJ1-5, with a possible D match to TRBD1 (6 bases). This CDR3 is 14 amino acids long. With 5 bases removed from V and 4 bases from J, the gap between germline ends came to 12 bases. Germline V lookup: CDR1 SEHNR, CDR2 FQNEAQ (reference sequence).

The rearrangement links TRBV30 to TRBJ2-5; TRBD2 matches 12 bases. Germline loops: CDR1 GTSNPN, CDR2 SVGIG (reference sequence). With 1 base clipped from V and 4 bases from J, the junction kept 1 base outside the gene matches. This CDR3 has 14 amino acids. CDR3 residues: CAWSELAGGETQYF. As DNA, the CDR3 is TGTGCCTGGAGTGAACTAGCGGGAGGAGAGACCCAGTACTTC.

This clone has only one observation. This CDR3 is CASSPGTSPYGYTF. The CDR3 DNA reads TGTGCCAGCTCACCAGGGACAAGTCCCTATGGCTACACCTTC. The chain is built from TRBV18 and TRBJ1-2, with D perhaps TRBD1 (6 bases). Deletions cut 2 bases from V and 4 bases from J, with 11 bases between. Germline values: CDR1 KGHSH, CDR2 LQKENI. This CDR3 comprises 14 residues.

This chain connects TRBV3-1 (or the pseudogene TRBV3-2) to TRBJ2-3, with 14 bases that match TRBD2. The V gene's germline CDR1 is LGHDT and CDR2 YNNKEL (reference sequence). The CDR3 covers 19 residues. J was trimmed by 3 bases and V by 0 bases; bases with no gene match: 8. The CDR3 sequence: CASSQDAGTSGSWTDTQYF. Here the CDR3 DNA reads TGTGCCAGCAGCCAAGATGCCGGGACTAGCGGGAGTTGGACAGATACGCAGTATTTT.